This T cell receptor (beta chain) was identified in a study of blood T cells in healthy people across ages. Many counts were recorded for this clonotype. V was shortened by 7 bases and J by 7 bases, with 17 bases between the two germline ends. This CDR3 is built from 12 residues. CDR1 is SQVTM, CDR2 ANQGSEA, per germline. PCR was performed a second time for about 7 to 12 cycles using a sample-barcoded 5' primer and a J-beta primer mix. TCRdb passed the 5' RACE reads through MiXCR, listing each CDR3 protein once. The sample consists of hundreds of thousands of distinct CDR3 sequences, approximately 30% of them appearing once.

The genes are TRBV29-1 and TRBJ2-7; D is perhaps TRBD2 (6 bases). Sequencing was carried out using blood. The sequence was obtained from a woman older than 75 in good health. CDR3 in amino acids: CSAGDGSWEQYF. CDR3 sequence (DNA): TGCAGCGCGGGGGACGGATCTTGGGAGCAGTACTTC.